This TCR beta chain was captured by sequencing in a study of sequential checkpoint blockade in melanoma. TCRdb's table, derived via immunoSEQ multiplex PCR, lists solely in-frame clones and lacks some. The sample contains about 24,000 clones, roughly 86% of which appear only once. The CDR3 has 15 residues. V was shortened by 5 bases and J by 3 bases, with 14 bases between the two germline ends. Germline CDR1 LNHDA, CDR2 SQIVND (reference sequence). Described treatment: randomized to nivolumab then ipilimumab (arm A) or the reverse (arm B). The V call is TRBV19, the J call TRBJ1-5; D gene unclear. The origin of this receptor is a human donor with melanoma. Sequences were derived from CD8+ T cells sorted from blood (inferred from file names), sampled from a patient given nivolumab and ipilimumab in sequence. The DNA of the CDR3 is TGTGCCAGTAGTGTGGAAGCGGGTTTCAATCAGCCCCAGCATTTT. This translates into CASSVEAGFNQPQHF.